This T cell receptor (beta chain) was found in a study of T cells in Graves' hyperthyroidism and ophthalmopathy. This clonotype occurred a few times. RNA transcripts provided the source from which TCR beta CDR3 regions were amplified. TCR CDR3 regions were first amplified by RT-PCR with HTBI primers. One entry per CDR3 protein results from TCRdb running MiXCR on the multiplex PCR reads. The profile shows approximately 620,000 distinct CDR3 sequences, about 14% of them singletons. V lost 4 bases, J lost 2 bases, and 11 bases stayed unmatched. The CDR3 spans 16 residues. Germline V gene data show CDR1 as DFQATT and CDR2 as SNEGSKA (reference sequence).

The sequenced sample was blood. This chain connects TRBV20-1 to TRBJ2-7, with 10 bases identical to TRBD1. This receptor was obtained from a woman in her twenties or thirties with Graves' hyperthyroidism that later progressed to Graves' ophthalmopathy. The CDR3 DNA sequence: TGCAGTGCTAAGGGACAGGGGAGAAGGGGGGCCTACGAGCAGTACTTC. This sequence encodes CSAKGQGRRGAYEQYF.